The 26 T cell receptor beta chains listed next were all sequenced from one sample in a study of cytomegalovirus exposure and HLA in healthy donors. With 60 Vbeta and 13 Jbeta primers, the PCR was carried out. Clones were sequenced by immunoSEQ multiplex PCR, and TCRdb holds only the in-frame ones, with some missing. The table records about 200,000 clones, around three quarters of them present only once. The sequencing sample was made of PBMCs. Receptor source: a young man in good health and CMV-seronegative.

The chain has TRBV7-9 and TRBJ2-3; 13 nucleotides agree with TRBD2. The junction had 11 bases not matched to a gene; V was cut back by 8 bases and J by 3 bases. CDR1 and CDR2 (germline): SEHNR, FQNEAQ (reference sequence). The CDR3 length is 17 residues. The CDR3 DNA follows: TGTGCCAGCGGGACTAGCGGGAAATCGGGGCGTACAGATACGCAGTATTTT. Its translation is CASGTSGKSGRTDTQYF. Filled out from reference TRBV7-9 and TRBJ2-3, the complete variable domain reads DTGVSQNPRHKITKRGQNVTFRCDPISEHNRLYWYRQTLGQGPEFLTYFQNEAQLEKSRLLSDRFSAERPKGSFSTLEIQRTEQGDSAMYLCASGTSGKSGRTDTQYFGPGTRLTVL.

V is TRBV28 and J is TRBJ2-5; D gene uncertain. The CDR3 length is 14 residues. V shed 1 base and J shed 4 bases, with 10 bases lying between them. From germline, CDR1 is MDHEN and CDR2 SYDVKM. As DNA, the CDR3 is TGTGCCAGCAGTTTATTCCGGAGAGTAGAGACCCAGTACTTC. Protein sequence: CASSLFRRVETQYF.

In DNA form, the CDR3 reads TGTGCCAGCAGCTTAGTGGTCGGGACAGCCTCTGGAAACACCATATATTTT. Protein: CASSLVVGTASGNTIYF. The chain joins TRBV11-2 to TRBJ1-3; 7 bases are shared with TRBD1. This CDR3 is built from 17 residues. V was clipped by 1 base and J by 0 bases; unmatched bases: 6. CDR1 and CDR2 from the germline V gene are SGHAT and FQNNGV.

The chain joins TRBV7-3 to TRBJ2-2, with TRBD1 as a possible D gene (5 bases). V lost 2 bases and J 3 bases, leaving 10 bases between the germline ends. The CDR3 runs to 15 residues. Germline values: CDR1 SGHTA, CDR2 FQGTGA. Written as DNA, the CDR3 is TGTGCCAGCAGCTTAGCCAGGGTATACACCGGGGAGCTGTTTTTT. It yields the protein CASSLARVYTGELFF.

The sample holds one count of this clone. The rearrangement joins TRBV19 to TRBJ2-2, with 7 bases lining up with TRBD1. CDR1 is LNHDA, CDR2 SQIVND, per germline (reference sequence). Germline trimming cut 1 base from V and 6 bases from J; bases unmatched to any gene: 11. The CDR3 is 17 amino acids. The CDR3 DNA sequence: TGTGCCAGTAGTATAGGTAGGGGGCGCGGTGTGTCCGGGGAGCTGTTTTTT. Encoded protein: CASSIGRGRGVSGELFF.

The V and J genes are TRBV30 and TRBJ1-2; 7 positions agree with TRBD1. After removal of 2 bases from V and 2 bases from J, the junction contained 11 bases not matched to a gene. This CDR3 is 16 amino acids long. Germline-derived CDR1 and CDR2 are GTSNPN and SVGIG (reference sequence). The CDR3 nucleotides are TGTGCCTGGAGTCACTCAAACTTACAGGGGAACTATGGCTACACCTTC. This translates into CAWSHSNLQGNYGYTF. The full variable domain, with the rest looked up from reference TRBV30 and TRBJ1-2, is SQTIHQWPATLVQPVGSPLSLECTVEGTSNPNLYWYRQAAGRGLQLLFYSVGIGQISSEVPQNLSASRPQDRQFILSSKKLLLSDSGFYLCAWSHSNLQGNYGYTFGSGTRLTVV.

The rearrangement uses TRBV10-1 and TRBJ1-4; a possible D gene is TRBD1 (5 bases). This CDR3 is 12 amino acids long. The germline V gene has CDR1 WNHNN and CDR2 SYGVQD (reference sequence). With 3 bases removed from V and 10 bases from J, the gap between germline ends came to 9 bases. Written as DNA, the CDR3 is TGCGCCAGCAGTGATCCCGGGGGAAAACTGTTTTTT. Protein: CASSDPGGKLFF.

This rearrangement joins TRBV5-1 to TRBJ1-2; tentative D call: TRBD1 (6 bases). The CDR3 has 15 amino acids. Germline assignment: CDR1 SGHRS and CDR2 YFSETQ. With 4 bases removed from V and 6 bases from J, the gap between germline ends came to 19 bases. In DNA form, the CDR3 reads TGCGCCAGCAGCCCCTACCGACAGGACAGAGATGGCTACACCTTC. Protein sequence: CASSPYRQDRDGYTF.

This clone was recorded a few times. This CDR3 is also generated by other DNA sequences in the sample. This sequence joins TRBV5-1 and TRBJ1-5; 8 positions agree with TRBD1. The CDR3 has 14 residues. Germline CDR1 and CDR2: SGHRS and YFSETQ. V was pared by 0 bases and J by 4 bases, with 0 bases of the junction left unmatched. CDR3 in amino acids: CASSLGTGNQPQHF. CDR3 coding DNA: TGCGCCAGCAGCTTGGGGACAGGGAATCAGCCCCAGCATTTT.

The chain combines TRBV4-1 with TRBJ2-7, with D possibly being TRBD1 (5 bases). The V gene's germline CDR1 is MGHRA and CDR2 YSYEKL. V gave up 0 bases and J gave up 2 bases, with 11 bases separating them. This CDR3 spans 15 amino acids. Here the CDR3 DNA reads TGCGCCAGCAGCCAAGATGGGGCAGAGACCTACGAGCAGTACTTC. Translation: CASSQDGAETYEQYF.

This clone was counted only a few times. Here the CDR3 reads CASSLGAGLTYEQYF. CDR3 in DNA: TGTGCCAGCAGCTTGGGGGCAGGGCTAACCTACGAGCAGTACTTC. The V call is TRBV5-5, the J call TRBJ2-7, with D possibly matching TRBD1 (5 bases). Trimming left V 0 bases short and J 2 bases short, with 12 bases between. CDR3 size: 15 residues. Germline V gene sequence: CDR1 SGHKS, CDR2 YYEKEE (reference sequence).

The chain recombines TRBV29-1 with TRBJ2-5, with D hard to call. The germline V and J ends were trimmed by 7 bases and 1 base, with 25 bases remaining between them. The germline CDR1 and CDR2 sequences are SQVTM and ANQGSEA. The CDR3 is 17 amino acids. The CDR3 protein is CSAGGAHTSLFQETQYF. CDR3 sequence (DNA): TGCAGCGCCGGCGGCGCCCATACCTCGCTTTTCCAAGAGACCCAGTACTTC. The full variable domain, completed using reference TRBV29-1 and TRBJ2-5, is SAVISQKPSRDICQRGTSLTIQCQVDSQVTMMFWYRQQPGQSLTLIATANQGSEATYESGFVIDKFPISRPNLTFSTLTVSNMSPEDSSIYLCSAGGAHTSLFQETQYFGPGTRLLVL.

As to this clone: Different DNA sequences within this sample yield the same CDR3. The V gene is TRBV5-1, the J gene TRBJ2-7; a possible D gene is TRBD2 (5 bases). V lost 2 bases and J 3 bases, leaving 9 bases between the germline ends. Germline V gives CDR1 SGHRS, CDR2 YFSETQ. The CDR3 consists of 13 residues. CDR3 region: CASSLRTDYEQYF. The CDR3 DNA sequence: TGCGCCAGCAGCTTACGGACTGACTACGAGCAGTACTTC.

This chain uses TRBV30 with TRBJ2-1; 11 bases agree with TRBD2. There are 18 residues in the CDR3. V was pared by 5 bases and J by 2 bases, with 14 bases of the junction left unmatched. Germline V lookup: CDR1 GTSNPN, CDR2 SVGIG (reference sequence). DNA of the CDR3: TGTGCCTGGTTAAAGGGTGGGGTAGCGGGAGGGCCCTACAATGAGCAGTTCTTC. This sequence encodes CAWLKGGVAGGPYNEQFF.

The V call is TRBV30, the J call TRBJ1-2; the D is unclear. Between the trimmed V and J ends, which lost 1 base and 4 bases, there was a span of 7 bases. CDR1 is GTSNPN and CDR2 is SVGIG in the germline V gene (reference sequence). This CDR3 has 12 residues. The CDR3 loop is CAWSGASYGYTF. CDR3 nucleotide sequence: TGTGCCTGGAGTGGGGCGTCCTATGGCTACACCTTC.

The chain has TRBV2 and TRBJ2-3, with 8 bases aligning to TRBD2. V trimming: 6 bases; J trimming: 12 bases; junction bases outside the gene matches: 5. The germline V gene has CDR1 SNHLY and CDR2 FYNNEI. This CDR3 has 11 residues. CDR3 loop: CASRVAGLQYF. The CDR3, as DNA: TGTGCCAGCAGGGTAGCGGGATTACAGTATTTT.

The chain combines TRBV7-9 with TRBJ2-7; tentative D call: TRBD1 (6 bases). V gave up 6 bases and J gave up 2 bases, with 20 bases separating them. CDR1 is SEHNR, CDR2 FQNEAQ, per germline (reference sequence). The length of the CDR3 is 16 residues. CDR3 in DNA: TGTGCCAGCAGTACCCTCCTTACAGGGAACCCCTACGAGCAGTACTTC. Translated: CASSTLLTGNPYEQYF.

This chain uses TRBV15 with TRBJ1-6; TRBD1 aligns across 9 bases. The germline V gene has CDR1 LNHNV and CDR2 YYDKDF (reference sequence). The ends lost 1 base at V and 7 bases at J; junction bases unmatched: 2. The CDR3 contains 15 residues. The DNA for the CDR3 is TGTGCCACCAGCAGAGTTGGACAGGGGAATTCACCCCTCCACTTT. Its protein product is CATSRVGQGNSPLHF.

The rearrangement joins TRBV29-1 to TRBJ1-1, with 8 bases identical to TRBD1. The V gene end was trimmed by 6 bases and the J gene end by 3 bases; junction bases not matched to a gene: 3. The germline V gene has CDR1 SQVTM and CDR2 ANQGSEA. The CDR3 consists of 12 residues. The CDR3 region is CSVSQGDTEAFF. In nucleotides, the CDR3 is TGCAGCGTCTCACAGGGGGACACTGAAGCTTTCTTT.

This clone was observed a single time. V usage is TRBV27 and J usage is TRBJ1-2; D not resolved. The CDR3 length is 15 residues. CDR1 is MNHEY, CDR2 SMNVEV, per germline (reference sequence). Trimming took 4 bases from V and 2 from J, leaving 14 bases between them. The CDR3 DNA is TGTGCCAGCAGTTCCCGAAGCGGGCCAAACTATGGCTACACCTTC. It specifies CASSSRSGPNYGYTF.

This chain links TRBV7-3 with TRBJ2-6; 12 bases fit TRBD2. CDR3 length: 18 residues. Germline V lookup: CDR1 SGHTA, CDR2 FQGTGA. J was trimmed by 2 bases and V by 5 bases; bases with no gene match: 7. This chain's CDR3 is CASSPLLAGGPGANVLTF. CDR3 bases: TGTGCCAGCAGCCCTTTGCTAGCGGGAGGGCCTGGGGCCAACGTCCTGACTTTC.

The chain is built from TRBV10-1 and TRBJ1-1; TRBD1 matches 10 bases. Germline loops: CDR1 WNHNN, CDR2 SYGVQD (reference sequence). V was pared by 6 bases and J by 1 base, with 5 bases of the junction left unmatched. CDR3 size: 15 residues. The CDR3 region is CASSSGQGRNTEAFF. In DNA, the CDR3 is TGCGCCAGCAGCTCGGGACAGGGGAGGAACACTGAAGCTTTCTTT.

The chain is built from TRBV29-1 and TRBJ2-5, with 8 positions matching TRBD1. V dropped 1 base and J dropped 4; count of bases not matched to a gene: 2. The germline V gene has CDR1 SQVTM and CDR2 ANQGSEA. This CDR3 is 13 amino acids long. The CDR3 bases are TGCAGCGTTGAAGGACAGGGGATAGAGACCCAGTACTTC. Its protein product is CSVEGQGIETQYF.

The V gene is TRBV28, the J gene TRBJ2-5; maybe TRBD2 (6 bases). Germline V lookup: CDR1 MDHEN, CDR2 SYDVKM. The V end lost 5 bases, the J end lost 2 bases, and 15 bases lay between the germline ends. The CDR3 length is 15 residues. This chain's CDR3 is CASSPGEEGQETQYF. The CDR3 region has the DNA TGTGCCAGCAGTCCCGGGGAGGAGGGGCAAGAGACCCAGTACTTC.

The count of this clone is one. CDR3 in DNA: TGTGCCAGCAGTTCTAACACTGAAGCTTTCTTT. It translates to CASSSNTEAFF. The rearrangement links TRBV28 to TRBJ1-1; D is ambiguous. There are 11 residues in the CDR3. The germline V and J ends were trimmed by 4 bases and 2 bases, with 2 bases remaining between them. Germline V gene data show CDR1 as MDHEN and CDR2 as SYDVKM.

The chain has TRBV2 and TRBJ1-5; D might be TRBD1 (5 bases). Germline V gene data show CDR1 as SNHLY and CDR2 as FYNNEI. The CDR3 has 16 amino acids. V was cut by 2 bases and J by 1 base, with 12 bases left in between. The CDR3 sequence is CASSESRADSNQPQHF. The DNA for the CDR3 is TGTGCCAGCAGTGAATCCAGGGCGGACAGCAATCAGCCCCAGCATTTT.